The T cell receptor (beta chain) described here comes from a study of T cell changes during pregnancy in multiple sclerosis. Repertoires were generated with immunoSEQ multiplex PCR, while TCRdb's copy carries only in-frame clones and drops some. This sample carries approximately 31,000 clones, about 92% of them seen once, and the ten largest clones take less than 0.55%. Here the sequenced sample was CD4+ T cells from peripheral blood mononuclear cells, taken in the second trimester of pregnancy. The sequence was collected from a female donor with multiple sclerosis, enrolled in a pregnancy study.

The CDR3 protein is CASSSGRGGRAEAFF. CDR3 coding DNA: TGTGCCAGCAGTTCTGGCCGGGGAGGGCGGGCTGAAGCTTTCTTT. The chain has TRBV27 and TRBJ1-1; D remains ambiguous. Germline values: CDR1 MNHEY, CDR2 SMNVEV (reference sequence). This CDR3 has 15 residues. V shed 4 bases and J shed 6 bases, with 18 bases lying between them.